These 15 T cell receptor beta chains were sequenced from one sample in a study of blood T cell repertoires in COVID-19. Measured with immunoSEQ multiplex PCR; TCRdb has only the in-frame clones, and not every one. The table records approximately 150,000 clones, approximately 88% of them present only once. Sequencing was carried out using peripheral blood. Receptor source: a woman aged 45-60 years with acute or convalescent COVID-19.

The CDR3 DNA sequence: TGTGCCAGCAGTTACTCCGCCCCAACGAGCTCCTACGAGCAGTACTTC. Protein product: CASSYSAPTSSYEQYF. The chain recombines TRBV6-5 with TRBJ2-7; no clear D. V gave up 0 bases and J gave up 0 bases, with 12 bases separating them. CDR1 is MNHEY, CDR2 SVGAGI, per germline. This CDR3 has 16 residues.

This rearrangement joins TRBV9 to TRBJ2-5; 7 bases line up with TRBD2. The ends lost 0 bases at V and 5 bases at J; junction bases unmatched: 7. CDR3 length equals 15 residues. CDR1 and CDR2 from the germline V gene are SGDLS and YYNGEE. CDR3 loop: CASSVEELAWETQYF. CDR3 nucleotides: TGTGCCAGCAGCGTAGAGGAACTAGCGTGGGAGACCCAGTACTTC.

In this sample, this clone turned up once. This sequence joins TRBV6-4 and TRBJ2-7; 9 nucleotides line up with TRBD2. The CDR3 is made up of 13 amino acids. V lost 4 bases and J lost 5; bases outside the gene matches: 3. CDR1 and CDR2 from the germline V gene are MRHNA and SNTAGT. This CDR3 is CASSAREGHEQYF. As DNA, the CDR3 is TGTGCCAGCAGTGCGCGGGAGGGGCACGAGCAGTACTTC.

The chain is built from TRBV6-6 and TRBJ2-5; TRBD1 matches at 7 bases. Germline V gene lookup returns CDR1 MNHNY and CDR2 SVGAGI (reference sequence). V shed 5 bases and J 2 bases; nucleotides not matched to a gene: 5. The CDR3 totals 14 residues. As DNA, the CDR3 is TGTGCCAGCAGTACCTCGACAGGGCAAGAGACCCAGTACTTC. It yields the protein CASSTSTGQETQYF.

The rearrangement joins TRBV5-1 to TRBJ1-2; possibly TRBD1 for D (5 bases). V lost 0 bases and J 10 bases, leaving 10 bases between the germline ends. CDR3 length equals 12 residues. Germline V lookup: CDR1 SGHRS, CDR2 YFSETQ. CDR3 sequence: CASSLGQGDYTF. For the CDR3, the DNA is TGCGCCAGCAGCTTGGGTCAGGGCGACTACACCTTC.

This chain links TRBV7-2 with TRBJ2-3; a possible D gene is TRBD2 (5 bases). V was trimmed by 1 base and J by 6 bases, leaving 11 bases between them. CDR1 and CDR2 from the germline V gene are SGHTA and FQGNSA. The CDR3 covers 14 residues. The CDR3 reads CASSLGGARDTQYF. The CDR3, as DNA: TGTGCCAGCAGCTTAGGGGGAGCGAGGGATACGCAGTATTTT.

The gene calls are TRBV7-8 and TRBJ1-1; no firm D call. V lost 5 bases to trimming and J lost 1 base, with 11 bases between them. Germline CDR1 and CDR2: SGHVS and FQNEAQ. The CDR3 runs to 14 residues. The chain's CDR3 is CASSPPIRNTEAFF. CDR3 in DNA: TGTGCCAGCAGCCCCCCCATCAGGAACACTGAAGCTTTCTTT.

This clone came up once. V gene TRBV7-2 combines with J gene TRBJ2-1, with no clear D. The germline CDR1 and CDR2 sequences are SGHTA and FQGNSA. Trimming pared 4 bases from V and 9 bases from J, leaving 4 bases between. The CDR3 is 10 amino acids. This CDR3 is CASSSGEQFF. The CDR3 DNA reads TGTGCCAGCAGCTCGGGTGAGCAGTTCTTC.

This clone was seen a single time. This chain links TRBV4-1 with TRBJ2-5, with 10 positions matching TRBD1. This CDR3 contains 16 residues. V trimming: 0 bases; J trimming: 7 bases; junction bases outside the gene matches: 8. Germline V lookup: CDR1 MGHRA, CDR2 YSYEKL. Written as DNA, the CDR3 is TGCGCCAGCAGCCAAGAAGGGACAGGGGCTGTGGGGACCCAGTACTTC. It specifies CASSQEGTGAVGTQYF.

The V and J genes are TRBV25-1 and TRBJ1-4; the D gene is possibly TRBD1 (6 bases). The germline CDR1 and CDR2 sequences are MGHDK and SYGVNS. The CDR3 is 16 residues long. V gave up 4 bases and J gave up 7 bases, with 19 bases separating them. The CDR3 loop is CASSAMGAGAGEKLFF. Written as DNA, the CDR3 is TGTGCCAGCAGTGCCATGGGGGCAGGGGCGGGTGAAAAACTGTTTTTT.

As regards this clone: At one end the junction does not follow the germline gene, possibly because of a read error. The CDR3 DNA follows: TGTGCTAGCAGCTTAGTGGTCGGGGGGAATGAGCAGTTCTTC. It is translated as CASSLVVGGNEQFF. The chain couples TRBV7-7 to TRBJ2-1; TRBD2 matches at 7 bases. CDR3 length equals 14 residues. CDR1 and CDR2 (germline): SSHAT, FNYEAQ (reference sequence). The full variable domain, in which reference TRBV7-7 and TRBJ2-1 provide the parts outside the CDR3, is GAGVSQSPRYKVTKRGQDVTLRCDPISSHATLYWYQQALGQGPEFLTYFNYEAQPDKSGLPSDRFSAERPEGSISTLTIQRTEQRDSAMYRCASSLVVGGNEQFFGPGTRLTVL.

V and J are TRBV25-1 and TRBJ1-1, with 8 nucleotides matching TRBD1. Trimming removed 4 bases from V and 2 bases from J; junction bases left unmatched: 3. The CDR3 loop spans 14 amino acids. Germline CDR1 reads MGHDK; CDR2 reads SYGVNS. The DNA of the CDR3 is TGTGCCAGCAGTGGACAGGGGCCCAACACTGAAGCTTTCTTT. Amino acids: CASSGQGPNTEAFF. Filled out from reference TRBV25-1 and TRBJ1-1, the complete variable domain reads EADIYQTPRYLVIGTGKKITLECSQTMGHDKMYWYQQDPGMELHLIHYSYGVNSTEKGDLSSESTVSRIRTEHFPLTLESARPSHTSQYLCASSGQGPNTEAFFGQGTRLTVV.

The rearrangement links TRBV5-4 to TRBJ2-7; D possibly corresponds to TRBD1 (5 bases). There are 13 residues in the CDR3. Germline V gene sequence: CDR1 SGHNT, CDR2 YYREEE (reference sequence). Trimming took 0 bases from V and 2 from J, leaving 6 bases between them. CDR3: CASSLGTTYEQYF. The CDR3 nucleotides are TGTGCCAGCAGCTTGGGGACAACCTACGAGCAGTACTTC.

The chain employs TRBV18 and TRBJ1-2; the match to TRBD1 covers 7 bases. CDR1 and CDR2 from the germline V gene are KGHSH and LQKENI. J was trimmed by 5 bases and V by 1 base; bases with no gene match: 7. The CDR3 spans 15 residues. The CDR3 DNA is TGTGCCAGCTCACCACACGACAGGGTTGGTTATGGCTACACCTTC. It codes for CASSPHDRVGYGYTF.

The CDR3: CASSHDSQPQHF. CDR3 in DNA: TGTGCCAGCAGCCACGACAGTCAGCCCCAGCATTTT. V usage is TRBV3-1 (or the pseudogene TRBV3-2) and J usage is TRBJ1-5, with D possibly matching TRBD1 (5 bases). Germline-derived CDR1 and CDR2 are LGHDT and YNNKEL (reference sequence). The germline V and J ends were trimmed by 3 bases and 6 bases, with 6 bases remaining between them. This CDR3 contains 12 residues.